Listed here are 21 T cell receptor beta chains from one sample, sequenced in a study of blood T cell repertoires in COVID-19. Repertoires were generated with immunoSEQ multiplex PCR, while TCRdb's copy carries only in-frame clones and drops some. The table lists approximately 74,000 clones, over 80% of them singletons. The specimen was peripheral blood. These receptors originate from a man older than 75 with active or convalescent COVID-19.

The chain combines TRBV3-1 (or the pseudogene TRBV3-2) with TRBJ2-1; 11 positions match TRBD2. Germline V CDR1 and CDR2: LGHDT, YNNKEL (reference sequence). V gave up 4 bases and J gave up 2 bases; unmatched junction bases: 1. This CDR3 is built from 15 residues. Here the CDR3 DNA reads TGTGCCAGCAGCCTAGCGGGGGGGCCCTACAATGAGCAGTTCTTC. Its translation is CASSLAGGPYNEQFF.

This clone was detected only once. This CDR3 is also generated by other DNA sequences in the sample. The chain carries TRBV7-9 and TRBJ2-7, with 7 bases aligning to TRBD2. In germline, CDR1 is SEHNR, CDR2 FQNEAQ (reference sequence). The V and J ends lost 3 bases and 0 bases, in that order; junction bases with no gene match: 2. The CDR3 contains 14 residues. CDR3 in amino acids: CASSFSGHSYEQYF. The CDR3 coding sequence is TGTGCCAGCAGCTTTAGCGGGCACTCCTACGAGCAGTACTTC.

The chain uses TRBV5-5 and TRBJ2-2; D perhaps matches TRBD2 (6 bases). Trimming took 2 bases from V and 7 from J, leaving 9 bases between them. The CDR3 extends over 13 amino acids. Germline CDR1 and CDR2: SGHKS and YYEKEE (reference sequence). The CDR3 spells CASSFGSIGELFF. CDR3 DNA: TGTGCCAGCAGCTTCGGGAGTATCGGGGAGCTGTTTTTT.

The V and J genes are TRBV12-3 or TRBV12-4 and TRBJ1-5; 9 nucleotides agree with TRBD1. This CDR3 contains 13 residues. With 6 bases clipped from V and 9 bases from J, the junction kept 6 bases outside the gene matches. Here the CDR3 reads CASSTGGLWPQHF. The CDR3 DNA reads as TGTGCCAGCAGCACAGGGGGCTTATGGCCCCAGCATTTT.

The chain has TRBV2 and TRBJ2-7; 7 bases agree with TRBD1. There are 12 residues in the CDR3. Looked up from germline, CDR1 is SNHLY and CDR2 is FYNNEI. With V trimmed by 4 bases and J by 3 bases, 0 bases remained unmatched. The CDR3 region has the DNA TGTGCCAGCAGTGGGGACAGCTACGAGCAGTACTTC. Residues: CASSGDSYEQYF. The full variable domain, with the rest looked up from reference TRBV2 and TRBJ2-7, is EPEVTQTPSHQVTQMGQEVILRCVPISNHLYFYWYRQILGQKVEFLVSFYNNEISEKSEIFDDQFSVERPDGSNFTLKIRSTKLEDSAMYFCASSGDSYEQYFGPGTRLTVT.

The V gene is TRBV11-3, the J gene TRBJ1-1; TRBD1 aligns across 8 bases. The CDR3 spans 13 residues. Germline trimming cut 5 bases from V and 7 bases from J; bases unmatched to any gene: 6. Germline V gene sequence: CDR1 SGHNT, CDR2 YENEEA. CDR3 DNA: TGTGCCAGCAGCCTCCGACAGGGGAGTGAAGCTTTCTTT. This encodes CASSLRQGSEAFF.

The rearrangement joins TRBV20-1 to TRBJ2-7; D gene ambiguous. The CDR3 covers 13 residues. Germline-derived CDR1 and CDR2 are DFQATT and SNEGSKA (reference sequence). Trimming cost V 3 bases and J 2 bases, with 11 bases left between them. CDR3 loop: CSASGLSTYEQYF. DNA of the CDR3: TGCAGTGCTAGTGGCCTATCAACCTACGAGCAGTACTTC.

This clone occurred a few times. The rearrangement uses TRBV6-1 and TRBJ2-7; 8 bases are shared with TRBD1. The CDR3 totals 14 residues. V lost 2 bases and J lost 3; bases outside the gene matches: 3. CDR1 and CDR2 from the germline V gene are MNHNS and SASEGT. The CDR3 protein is CASSEQGANYEQYF. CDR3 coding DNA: TGTGCCAGCAGTGAACAGGGGGCGAACTACGAGCAGTACTTC.

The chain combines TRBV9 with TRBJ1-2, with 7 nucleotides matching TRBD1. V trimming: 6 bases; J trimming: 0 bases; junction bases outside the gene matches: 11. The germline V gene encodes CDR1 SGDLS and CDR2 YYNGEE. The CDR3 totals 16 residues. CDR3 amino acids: CASTSGQLNTNYGYTF. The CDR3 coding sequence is TGTGCCAGCACTTCGGGACAGTTAAACACTAACTATGGCTACACCTTC. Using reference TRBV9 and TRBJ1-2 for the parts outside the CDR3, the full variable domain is DSGVTQTPKHLITATGQRVTLRCSPRSGDLSVYWYQQSLDQGLQFLIQYYNGEERAKGNILERFSAQQFPDLHSELNLSSLELGDSALYFCASTSGQLNTNYGYTFGSGTRLTVV.

DNA for the CDR3: TGTGCCAGCAGCGGGCTAGCGGGGGGGTCAGGTACGCAGTATTTT. It translates to CASSGLAGGSGTQYF. The J gene is TRBJ2-3, the V gene TRBV5-4; 12 bases are a match to TRBD2. V dropped 4 bases and J dropped 8; count of bases not matched to a gene: 8. CDR1 and CDR2 (germline): SGHNT, YYREEE (reference sequence). This CDR3 is 15 amino acids long.

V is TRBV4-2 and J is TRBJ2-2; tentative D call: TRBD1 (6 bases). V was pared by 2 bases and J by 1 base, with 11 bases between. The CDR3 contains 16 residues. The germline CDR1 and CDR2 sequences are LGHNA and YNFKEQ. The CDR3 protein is CASSQRGIQNTGELFF. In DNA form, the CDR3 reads TGTGCCAGCAGCCAAAGGGGGATTCAGAACACCGGGGAGCTGTTTTTT.

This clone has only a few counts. The CDR3 sequence is CASSLVLGTYEQYF. Written as DNA, the CDR3 is TGCGCCAGCAGCTTGGTTCTAGGCACCTACGAGCAGTACTTC. The chain is built from TRBV5-1 and TRBJ2-7; D gene uncertain. The V gene lost 0 bases and the J gene lost 2 bases, with 9 bases spanning the gap. The length of the CDR3 is 14 residues. Germline V CDR1 and CDR2: SGHRS, YFSETQ.

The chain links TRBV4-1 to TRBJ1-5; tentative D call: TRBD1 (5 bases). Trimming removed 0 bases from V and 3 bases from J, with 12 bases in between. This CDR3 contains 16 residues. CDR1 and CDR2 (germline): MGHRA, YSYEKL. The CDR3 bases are TGCGCCAGCAGCCAAGACCTATCAGGGTCCAATCAGCCCCAGCATTTT. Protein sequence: CASSQDLSGSNQPQHF.

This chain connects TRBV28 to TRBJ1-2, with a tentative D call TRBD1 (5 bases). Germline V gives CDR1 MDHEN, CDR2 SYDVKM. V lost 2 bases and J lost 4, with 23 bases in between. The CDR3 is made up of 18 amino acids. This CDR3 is CASSLEARGEAGSYGYTF. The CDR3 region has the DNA TGTGCCAGCAGTTTAGAAGCCCGAGGGGAGGCGGGCAGCTATGGCTACACCTTC.

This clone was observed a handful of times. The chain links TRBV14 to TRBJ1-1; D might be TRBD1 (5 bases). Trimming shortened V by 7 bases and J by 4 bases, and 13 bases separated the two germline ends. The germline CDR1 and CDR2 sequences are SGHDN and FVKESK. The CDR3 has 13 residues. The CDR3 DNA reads TGTGCCAGCAACCGAGTCGGGGGCACTGAAGCTTTCTTT. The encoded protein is CASNRVGGTEAFF. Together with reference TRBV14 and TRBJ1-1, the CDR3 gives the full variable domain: EAGVTQFPSHSVIEKGQTVTLRCDPISGHDNLYWYRRVMGKEIKFLLHFVKESKQDESGMPNNRFLAERTGGTYSTLKVQPAELEDSGVYFCASNRVGGTEAFFGQGTRLTVV.

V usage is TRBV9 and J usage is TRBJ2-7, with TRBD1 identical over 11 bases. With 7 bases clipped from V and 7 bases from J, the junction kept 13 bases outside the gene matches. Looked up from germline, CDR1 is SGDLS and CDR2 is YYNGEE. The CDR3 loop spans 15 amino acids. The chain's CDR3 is CASSPSPDRGQEQYF. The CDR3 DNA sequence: TGTGCCAGCTCTCCCTCACCGGACAGGGGGCAGGAGCAGTACTTC.

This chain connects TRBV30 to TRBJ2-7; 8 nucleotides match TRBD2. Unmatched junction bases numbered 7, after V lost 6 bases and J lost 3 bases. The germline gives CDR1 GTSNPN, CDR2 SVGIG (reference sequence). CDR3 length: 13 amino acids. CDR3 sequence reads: CACTTSVYYEQYF. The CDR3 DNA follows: TGTGCCTGTACGACTAGCGTCTACTACGAGCAGTACTTC.

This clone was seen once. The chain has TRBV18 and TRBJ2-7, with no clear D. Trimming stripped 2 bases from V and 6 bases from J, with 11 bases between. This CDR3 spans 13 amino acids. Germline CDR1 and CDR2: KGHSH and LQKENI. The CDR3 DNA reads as TGTGCCAGCTCACCAACAGCCGCACTCGAGCAGTACTTC. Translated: CASSPTAALEQYF.

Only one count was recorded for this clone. The CDR3 DNA is TGTGCCAGCACTAGGGACAGGGGCTCACCCCTCCACTTT. Encoded protein: CASTRDRGSPLHF. This chain uses TRBV28 with TRBJ1-6, with 10 bases identical to TRBD1. The ends lost 7 bases at V and 10 bases at J; junction bases unmatched: 4. Germline CDR1 and CDR2: MDHEN and SYDVKM. CDR3 length equals 13 residues.

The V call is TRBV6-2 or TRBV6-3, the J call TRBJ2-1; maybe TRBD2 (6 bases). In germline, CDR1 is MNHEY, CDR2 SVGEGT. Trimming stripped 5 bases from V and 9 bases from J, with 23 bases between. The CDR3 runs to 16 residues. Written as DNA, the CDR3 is TGTGCCAGCAGTACCCGGGACTGGTACGTGATTGGTGAGCAGTTCTTC. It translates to CASSTRDWYVIGEQFF.

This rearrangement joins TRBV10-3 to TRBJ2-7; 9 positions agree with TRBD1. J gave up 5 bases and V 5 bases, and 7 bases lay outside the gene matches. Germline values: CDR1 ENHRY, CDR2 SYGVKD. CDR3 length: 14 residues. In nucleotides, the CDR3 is TGTGCCATCAGTTCGACAGGGGGGGGGAACGAGCAGTACTTC. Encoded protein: CAISSTGGGNEQYF.